A single TCR beta chain is shown here with its context. Its specificity is not known. This specimen comes from a study of blood T cells in healthy people across ages. Study-wide findings and caveats: PBMCs left unsorted prevented a conclusive naive versus antigen-experienced comparison. Older age went with lower TCR beta diversity per million T cells, in a roughly linear way. Higher diversity and more naive CD4+ cells were features of long-lived donors, compared to aged donors.

Germline loops: CDR1 MNHNS, CDR2 SASEGT. The CDR3 consists of 14 residues. The V and J ends lost 6 bases and 4 bases respectively, with 15 bases between them. Then a second PCR, running about 6 to 11 cycles, was carried out with a sample-barcoded 5' primer and a J-beta primer mix. TCRdb reprocessed the 5' RACE reads via MiXCR and lists one record per CDR3 protein. Counted here are approximately 820,000 distinct CDR3 sequences, roughly 44% occurring once; the ten biggest clones make up nearly 20%. The chain couples TRBV6-1 to TRBJ1-1, with D possibly TRBD1 on 6 matching bases. Sequencing was carried out using blood. The sequence came from a man aged 55 to 69 in good health. In DNA, the CDR3 is TGTGCCAGCAGATACAGGGAGGAAGCCACTGAAGCTTTCTTT. Translated: CASRYREEATEAFF.